The TCR beta chain under discussion was sequenced for a study of blood T cell repertoires in COVID-19. For the study at large: COVID-19 samples collected from the United States, Italy and Spain covered acute and convalescent phases. PBMCs, B-cell-depleted T cells, or T cells were the source of the cDNA or gDNA that made up the material.

The Seattle patients joined while their infection was active and were tracked longitudinally afterward. Germline values: CDR1 LNHDA, CDR2 SQIVND (reference sequence). Trimming removed 5 bases from V and 0 bases from J; junction bases left unmatched: 7. The CDR3 covers 16 residues. Some clones are missing from TCRdb's copy, which holds only in-frame ones; the method was immunoSEQ multiplex PCR. The table lists around 120,000 clones, under 95% of them singletons, with less than 5% in the top ten. This rearrangement joins TRBV19 to TRBJ2-7; 10 nucleotides match TRBD1. The sequenced material came from peripheral blood. This clonotype was obtained from a man aged 60 to 75 with COVID-19, enrolled during active disease. Here the CDR3 DNA reads TGTGCCAGTAGTCCCTCAGACAGGGGGCACTCCTACGAGCAGTACTTC. The encoded protein is CASSPSDRGHSYEQYF. Looking up the rest from reference TRBV19 and TRBJ2-7 gives the full variable domain: DGGITQSPKYLFRKEGQNVTLSCEQNLNHDAMYWYRQDPGQGLRLIYYSQIVNDFQKGDIAEGYSVSREKKESFPLTVTSAQKNPTAFYLCASSPSDRGHSYEQYFGPGTRLTVT.